This T cell receptor (beta chain) was observed in a study of CD8 T cells in Susac syndrome. The trim removed 3 bases at V and 2 bases at J, leaving 7 bases unmatched. CDR1 and CDR2 (germline): SQVTM, ANQGSEA. CDR3 length: 14 amino acids. RNA in amounts of roughly 0.5 to 1 ug was reverse transcribed with random hexamers. An immunoSEQ multiplex PCR generated amplified TCR beta CDR3 products spanning 54 Vbeta and 13 Jbeta. One entry per CDR3 protein results from TCRdb running MiXCR on the immunoSEQ multiplex PCR reads. The sample contains about 200,000 distinct CDR3 sequences, nearly 97% of which appear only once.

The TCR originated in a human donor with multiple sclerosis. The chain recombines TRBV29-1 with TRBJ2-7, with 7 positions matching TRBD1. Input material: CD4+ T cells from PBMCs. CDR3 sequence (DNA): TGCAGCGTTGAGGCCCGGGACAGCGCCTACGAGCAGTACTTC. Its translation: CSVEARDSAYEQYF.